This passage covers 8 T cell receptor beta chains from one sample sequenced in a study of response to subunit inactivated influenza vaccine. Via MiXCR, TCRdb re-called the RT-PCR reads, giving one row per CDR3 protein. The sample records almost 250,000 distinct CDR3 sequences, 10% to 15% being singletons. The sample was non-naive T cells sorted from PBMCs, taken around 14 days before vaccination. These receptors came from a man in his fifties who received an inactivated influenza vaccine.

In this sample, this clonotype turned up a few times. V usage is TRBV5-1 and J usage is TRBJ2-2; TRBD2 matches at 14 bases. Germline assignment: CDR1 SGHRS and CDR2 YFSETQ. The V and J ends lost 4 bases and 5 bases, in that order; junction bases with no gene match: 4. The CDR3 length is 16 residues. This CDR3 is CASSAGLAGDTGELFF. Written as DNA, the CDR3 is TGCGCCAGCAGCGCGGGACTAGCGGGAGATACCGGGGAGCTGTTTTTT.

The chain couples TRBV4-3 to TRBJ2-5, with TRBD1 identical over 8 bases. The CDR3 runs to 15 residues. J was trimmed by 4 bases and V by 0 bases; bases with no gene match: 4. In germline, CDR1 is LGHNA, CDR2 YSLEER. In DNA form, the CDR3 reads TGCGCCAGCAGCCAAGACCGGACAGGGACAGAGACCCAGTACTTC. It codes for CASSQDRTGTETQYF.

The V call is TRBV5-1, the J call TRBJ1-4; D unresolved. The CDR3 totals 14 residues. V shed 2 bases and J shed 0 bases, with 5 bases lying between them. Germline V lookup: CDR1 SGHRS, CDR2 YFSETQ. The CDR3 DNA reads TGCGCCAGCAGCTTTGGGCCAACTAATGAAAAACTGTTTTTT. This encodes CASSFGPTNEKLFF.

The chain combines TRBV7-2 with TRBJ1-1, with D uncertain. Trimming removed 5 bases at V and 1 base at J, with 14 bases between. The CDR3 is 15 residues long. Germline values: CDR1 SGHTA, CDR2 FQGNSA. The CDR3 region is CASSALFRGNTEAFF. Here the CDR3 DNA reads TGTGCCAGCAGCGCCCTGTTCCGGGGGAACACTGAAGCTTTCTTT.

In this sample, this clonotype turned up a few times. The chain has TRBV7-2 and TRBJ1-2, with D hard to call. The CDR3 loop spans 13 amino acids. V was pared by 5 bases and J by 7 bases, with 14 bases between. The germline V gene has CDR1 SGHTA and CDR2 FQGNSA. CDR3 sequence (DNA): TGTGCCAGCAGCGTGATTTACAGTGCTGGCTACACCTTC. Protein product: CASSVIYSAGYTF. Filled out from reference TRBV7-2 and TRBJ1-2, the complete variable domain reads GAGVSQSPSNKVTEKGKDVELRCDPISGHTALYWYRQSLGQGLEFLIYFQGNSAPDKSGLPSDRFSAERTGGSVSTLTIQRTQQEDSAVYLCASSVIYSAGYTFGSGTRLTVV.

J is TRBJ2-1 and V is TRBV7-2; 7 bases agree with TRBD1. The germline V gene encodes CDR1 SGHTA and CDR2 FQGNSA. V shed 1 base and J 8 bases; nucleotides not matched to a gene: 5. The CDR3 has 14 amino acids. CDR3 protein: CASSLVDRVHEQFF. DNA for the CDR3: TGTGCCAGCAGCTTAGTAGACAGGGTTCATGAGCAGTTCTTC.

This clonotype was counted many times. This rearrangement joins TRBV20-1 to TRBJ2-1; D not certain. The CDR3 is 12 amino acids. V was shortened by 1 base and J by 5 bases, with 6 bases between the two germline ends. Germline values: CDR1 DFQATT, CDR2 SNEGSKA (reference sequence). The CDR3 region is CSARAGHNEQFF. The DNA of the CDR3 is TGCAGTGCTAGAGCGGGCCACAATGAGCAGTTCTTC.

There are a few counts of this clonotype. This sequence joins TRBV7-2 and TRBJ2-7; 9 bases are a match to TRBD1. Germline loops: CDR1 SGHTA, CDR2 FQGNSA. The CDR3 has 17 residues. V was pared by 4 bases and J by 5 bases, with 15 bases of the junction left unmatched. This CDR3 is CASSSLGGPGQGHEQYF. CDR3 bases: TGTGCCAGCAGCTCCCTGGGAGGCCCGGGACAGGGACACGAGCAGTACTTC.